The TCR beta chain described here comes from a study of human T cells and chemical hapten exposure (dated by TCRdb to 2020 to 2023). Background for the entire study: For sensitization, 2% DPC in acetone was applied to a 2 cm by 2 cm area of upper inner arm skin. This study followed changes in the peripheral blood TCR repertoire in vivo during primary and secondary sensitization of alopecia patients to the hapten diphenylcyclopropenone (DPC). Blood samples were taken from patients before sensitization (week 0) and at 2, 6 and about 24 weeks after DPC sensitization. The libraries were sequenced as a pool, and the TCR yield per sample differed mostly because of small variations in library volumes within the pool. Throughout the approximately 25-week study period, patients were also given weekly therapeutic DPC doses on the scalp. Approximately 30 alopecia patients provided blood for TCR sequencing at one to four time points (pre-sensitization, 2, 6 and 24 weeks). The patient cohort, mostly female, included alopecia areata with under or over 50% scalp involvement, alopecia totalis and alopecia universalis. Patch testing on the upper back used Finn chambers containing 0.01% DPC, with scoring done after 6 days according to International Contact Dermatitis Research Group standards.

Per the publication, the time point label means: patch test 3, about 24 weeks after DPC sensitization. In the paper's terms, the treatment or condition label means: therapeutic diphenylcyclopropenone sensitization with weekly scalp DPC. Blood at each patch-test visit was drawn before the patch test was applied. Patients were considered eligible if aged 18 to 70, diagnosed with alopecia and deemed suitable for DPC therapy, and patients were excluded if pregnant. Unfractionated whole blood was collected in Tempus Blood RNA tubes, and total RNA was extracted from that blood. The CDR3 runs 11 amino acids, cysteine and phenylalanine included. The retained sequence is limited to the CDR3, 33 bases, with the frame set at the first base. The germline V gene encodes CDR1 SGDLS and CDR2 YYNGEE. The trim is 2 bases for V and 8 bases for J, with a gap of 6 bases between the germline ends. This clonotype was recorded at least ten times. Its antigen is not yet known. The record has no base qualities; no much larger clone is one base away.

To prepare the library, RACE was applied. TCRdb names NextSeq 500 as the instrument used. During library preparation, unique molecular identifiers were attached to individual cDNA molecules so that TCRs could be counted quantitatively and reproducibly. From each blood RNA sample, both TCR alpha and TCR beta chains were sequenced. Turning to the authors' computational methods: Samples had a median of roughly 87,000 TCRs, with a range from roughly 20,000 to 690,600. V, J and CDR3 annotation of the TCR reads was carried out using the Decombinator software suite. To make PS versus PT1 abundance plots, every sample was subsampled to the same number of TCRs (28,000). Expanded TCRs were defined as absent before sensitization and observed at least eight times at the 2-week time point. TCRdb ran its own pipeline on the public reads, namely fastp trimming at Q25 and MiXCR clone calling, and kept in-frame beta chains. One record per CDR3 amino acid sequence lists the most common genes and DNA. The V and J calls here are based on TCRdb, not the publication. This sample comprises about 52,000 distinct CDR3 sequences, about 10% of them detected only once. The top ten hold around 16% of the sample.

Results the study describes overall, beyond this receptor: DPC sensitization did not change the number of TCRs with a frequency above 1 in 1000, and there was no evidence of changes in global repertoire structure. Repeated subsampling changed both the strength of the expansion versus patch-test correlation and the threshold at which the correlation became significant. Patch test score correlated positively with the number of PT1 expanded TCRs, reaching significance at thresholds 8, 16 and 32 but not at 4. All patients had alopecia, a presumed autoimmune disease, so their immune response might differ from that of healthy individuals. Expanded TCRs formed significantly more large CDR3 similarity clusters than pre-sensitization or healthy control sets, consistent with antigen-driven responses.

Here the chain combines TRBV9 and TRBJ2-3; TRBD2 is a possible D gene, resting on 5 matching bases. The sequencing used whole blood, collected in connection with sensitization to the hapten diphenylcyclopropenone (DPC). The clonotype was recovered from a middle-aged woman with alopecia areata. Some clones in this sample may be carry-over from other donors' samples. The CDR3 sequence is CASSVGSTQYF. The nucleotides read TGTGCCAGCAGCGTGGGGAGTACGCAGTATTTT.